This TCR beta chain derives from a study of blood T cell repertoires in COVID-19. The length of the CDR3 is 11 residues. V lost 5 bases and J 4 bases, leaving 6 bases between the germline ends. The germline CDR1 and CDR2 sequences are SGHAT and FQDESV (reference sequence). This clone has just a few counts. In the original workflow: Amplification of reference gene primers provided the estimated nucleated cell counts. The assay was immunoSEQ multiplex PCR, and TCRdb's table has in-frame clones only and misses some. The V and J calls and clone size were taken over from that table, and D and trimming were inferred from the DNA. The table records about 160,000 clones, around 84% of them present only once.

The sequencing sample was made of peripheral blood. The source of this sequence is a human donor with acute or convalescent COVID-19. The donor label of this sample is uncertain. The V call is TRBV11-1, the J call TRBJ2-7; D is unresolved. CDR3: CASSHSYEQYF. The CDR3 coding sequence is TGTGCCAGCAGCCACAGTTACGAGCAGTACTTC.